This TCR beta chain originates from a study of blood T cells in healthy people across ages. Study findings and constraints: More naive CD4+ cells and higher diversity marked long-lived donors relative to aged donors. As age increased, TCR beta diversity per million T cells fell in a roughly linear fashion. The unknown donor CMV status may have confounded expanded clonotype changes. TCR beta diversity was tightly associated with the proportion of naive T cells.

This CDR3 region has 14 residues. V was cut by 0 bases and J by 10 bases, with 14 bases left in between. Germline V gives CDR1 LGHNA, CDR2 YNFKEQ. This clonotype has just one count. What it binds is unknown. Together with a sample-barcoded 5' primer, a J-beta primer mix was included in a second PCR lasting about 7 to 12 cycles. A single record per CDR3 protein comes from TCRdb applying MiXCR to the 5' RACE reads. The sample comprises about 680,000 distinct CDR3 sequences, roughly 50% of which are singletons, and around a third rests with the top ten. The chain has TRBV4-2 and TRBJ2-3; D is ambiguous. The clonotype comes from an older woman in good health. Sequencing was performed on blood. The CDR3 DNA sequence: TGTGCCAGCAGCCAAGATAGTGGGGTCAGTGCGCAGTATTTT. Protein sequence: CASSQDSGVSAQYF.